The next 30 T cell receptor beta chains were all read from a single sample in a study of blood T cell repertoires in COVID-19. The protocol was immunoSEQ multiplex PCR, while the TCRdb copy is restricted to in-frame clones and leaves out a portion. Among under 350,000 clones listed, more than 75% were seen once. Sequencing was carried out using PBMCs or T cells enriched from blood (not recorded which). These receptors were obtained from a woman aged 18-30 years who had recovered from COVID-19.

V is TRBV21-1 and J is TRBJ1-1. TRBV21-1 is shown as a pseudogene. The CDR3 extends over 11 amino acids. CDR3 nucleotide sequence: TGTGCCAGCAGCATAAGAGTTGAAGCTTTCTTT. As protein: CASSIRVEAFF.

V gene TRBV29-1 combines with J gene TRBJ1-5; 7 bases are a match to TRBD1. V gave up 6 bases and J gave up 1 base; unmatched junction bases: 3. The CDR3 has 13 residues. Germline lookup yields CDR1 SQVTM and CDR2 ANQGSEA. The CDR3 DNA follows: TGCAGCGTCGAGACAGGGAGCAATCAGCCCCAGCATTTT. Translation gives CSVETGSNQPQHF.

The gene calls are TRBV4-1 and TRBJ2-5; the match to TRBD1 covers 9 bases. CDR3 size: 18 residues. The J segment lost 5 bases and the V segment lost 1 base, leaving 14 bases of the junction unmatched. Germline lookup yields CDR1 MGHRA and CDR2 YSYEKL. The chain's CDR3 is CASSQGLKGQGIRETQYF. The CDR3 DNA sequence: TGCGCCAGCAGCCAAGGGCTTAAGGGACAGGGTATTCGGGAGACCCAGTACTTC.

The chain recombines TRBV6-5 with TRBJ2-3; D uncertain. Per the germline V gene, CDR1 is MNHEY and CDR2 is SVGAGI. Trimming removed 7 bases at V and 2 bases at J, with 10 bases between. CDR3 length: 13 residues. The CDR3 DNA is TGTGCCAGCACTGGAGAGTTCACAGATACGCAGTATTTT. Translating gives CASTGEFTDTQYF.

J is TRBJ1-4 and V is TRBV29-1; D call uncertain. Per the germline V gene, CDR1 is SQVTM and CDR2 is ANQGSEA. Trimming took off 7 bases at V and 7 bases at J, with 7 bases between the two ends. The CDR3 is 10 amino acids. The DNA of the CDR3 is TGCAGCGCGTCGGGTGAAAAACTGTTTTTT. Protein: CSASGEKLFF.

This sequence joins TRBV7-9 and TRBJ2-5, with D maybe TRBD2 (5 bases). CDR3 size: 13 residues. Trimming shortened V by 5 bases and J by 5 bases, and 12 bases separated the two germline ends. The germline CDR1 and CDR2 sequences are SEHNR and FQNEAQ (reference sequence). The CDR3 DNA is TGTGCCAGCAGCGAGGACTTGGGGGAGACCCAGTACTTC. Translating gives CASSEDLGETQYF.

This clone has a handful of counts. The rearrangement links TRBV5-4 to TRBJ2-2; 9 nucleotides agree with TRBD1. Germline CDR1 reads SGHNT; CDR2 reads YYREEE (reference sequence). The CDR3 has 17 residues. Germline trimming cut 4 bases from V and 5 bases from J; bases unmatched to any gene: 12. The CDR3 loop reads CASSANIQGARTGELFF. The CDR3 DNA sequence: TGTGCCAGCAGCGCTAATATACAGGGGGCGCGTACCGGGGAGCTGTTTTTT.

This clone was counted a single time. The chain links TRBV10-3 to TRBJ1-2; 8 bases match TRBD1. CDR3 size: 14 residues. In germline, CDR1 is ENHRY, CDR2 SYGVKD. The V gene end was trimmed by 4 bases and the J gene end by 4 bases; junction bases not matched to a gene: 5. CDR3 sequence: CAISGGQVAYGYTF. The CDR3 DNA follows: TGTGCCATCAGTGGGGGACAGGTGGCCTATGGCTACACCTTC.

The rearrangement uses TRBV27 and TRBJ2-5; D uncertain. The CDR3 loop spans 17 amino acids. The germline CDR1 and CDR2 sequences are MNHEY and SMNVEV (reference sequence). Trimming took 4 bases from V and 2 from J, leaving 20 bases between them. The CDR3 DNA is TGTGCCAGCAGTTCCCTCCCTGACGTGTACAGACAAGAGACCCAGTACTTC. Translation: CASSSLPDVYRQETQYF.

CDR3 coding DNA: TGCGCCAGCAGCTGGGGGCCTAGGTATGAGACCCAGTACTTC. It codes for CASSWGPRYETQYF. The genes are TRBV5-1 and TRBJ2-5; the D gene is possibly TRBD1 (6 bases). V shed 3 bases and J shed 5 bases, with 14 bases lying between them. The CDR3 extends over 14 amino acids. CDR1 and CDR2 (germline): SGHRS, YFSETQ.

V and J are TRBV15 and TRBJ1-4, with 7 bases lining up with TRBD1. Germline V lookup: CDR1 LNHNV, CDR2 YYDKDF (reference sequence). The CDR3 contains 15 residues. V was pared by 1 base and J by 8 bases, with 7 bases of the junction left unmatched. CDR3 sequence reads: CATSRVQGIVEKLFF. CDR3 DNA: TGTGCCACCAGCAGAGTACAGGGGATAGTGGAAAAACTGTTTTTT.

The CDR3 coding sequence is TGTGCCTGGAGTGGCGGGATCGCCTACAATGAGCAGTTCTTC. Residues: CAWSGGIAYNEQFF. The J gene is TRBJ2-1, the V gene TRBV30, with D possibly matching TRBD2 (6 bases). Germline V gene lookup returns CDR1 GTSNPN and CDR2 SVGIG (reference sequence). V was pared by 1 base and J by 2 bases, with 9 bases between. CDR3 size: 14 residues.

The chain's CDR3 is CASSVGQEYFYGYTF. The CDR3, as DNA: TGTGCCAGCAGTGTAGGACAGGAGTATTTCTATGGCTACACCTTC. The chain recombines TRBV2 with TRBJ1-2; 7 bases line up with TRBD1. This CDR3 comprises 15 residues. CDR1 is SNHLY and CDR2 is FYNNEI in the germline V gene. The V gene end was trimmed by 4 bases and the J gene end by 4 bases; junction bases not matched to a gene: 9.

V is TRBV30 and J is TRBJ1-4; 7 bases line up with TRBD1. Germline CDR1 GTSNPN, CDR2 SVGIG (reference sequence). V was clipped by 4 bases and J by 5 bases; unmatched bases: 7. The CDR3 is made up of 14 amino acids. The CDR3 coding sequence is TGTGCCTGGATGATGGGACAGCCAAATGAAAAACTGTTTTTT. It encodes CAWMMGQPNEKLFF.

The chain couples TRBV6-2 or TRBV6-3 to TRBJ1-2, with D possibly TRBD1 on 5 matching bases. Trimming took 2 bases from V and 4 from J, leaving 14 bases between them. Germline V gene data show CDR1 as MNHEY and CDR2 as SVGEGT. The CDR3 totals 15 residues. CDR3 region: CASSYLSSGPYGYTF. The CDR3 DNA follows: TGTGCCAGCAGTTACCTCTCATCAGGGCCCTATGGCTACACCTTC.

The V call is TRBV4-1, the J call TRBJ1-2, with 9 bases identical to TRBD1. Germline CDR1 and CDR2: MGHRA and YSYEKL. The CDR3 sequence is 16 residues long. Unmatched junction bases numbered 9, after V lost 0 bases and J lost 7 bases. CDR3 amino acids: CASSQDRGQGLRGYTF. The CDR3 DNA sequence: TGCGCCAGCAGCCAAGATCGGGGACAGGGCTTGCGTGGCTACACCTTC.

The J gene is TRBJ1-5, the V gene TRBV6-5; D ambiguous. The ends were cut back, 4 bases at V and 6 bases at J, with 10 bases in the middle. The CDR3 covers 13 residues. Germline V gene lookup returns CDR1 MNHEY and CDR2 SVGAGI. In DNA form, the CDR3 reads TGTGCCAGCAGTTTCAGTGAACGTCAGCCCCAGCATTTT. Translated, it gives CASSFSERQPQHF.

The V gene is TRBV7-9, the J gene TRBJ2-7, with a possible D match to TRBD2 (6 bases). The ends were cut back, 5 bases at V and 6 bases at J, with 17 bases in the middle. Germline V gene lookup returns CDR1 SEHNR and CDR2 FQNEAQ (reference sequence). This CDR3 has 14 residues. CDR3 region: CASSPGLQRREQYF. CDR3 DNA sequence: TGTGCCAGCAGCCCGGGACTCCAACGACGCGAGCAGTACTTC.

The V and J genes are TRBV11-2 and TRBJ1-6; 9 bases align to TRBD1. This CDR3 comprises 17 residues. The J segment lost 4 bases and the V segment lost 4 bases, leaving 8 bases of the junction unmatched. From germline, CDR1 is SGHAT and CDR2 FQNNGV. The CDR3 loop is CASSYTGGKVYNSPLHF. The CDR3 DNA reads TGTGCCAGCAGCTATACAGGGGGCAAAGTATATAATTCACCCCTCCACTTT.

J is TRBJ2-3 and V is TRBV5-1, with 15 bases fitting TRBD2. Germline-derived CDR1 and CDR2 are SGHRS and YFSETQ. This CDR3 has 17 residues. With 3 bases clipped from V and 3 bases from J, the junction kept 5 bases outside the gene matches. CDR3 sequence: CASSSGLAGGITDTQYF. In DNA, the CDR3 is TGCGCCAGCAGCTCCGGACTAGCGGGGGGGATTACAGATACGCAGTATTTT.

The genes are TRBV7-9 and TRBJ1-4; 9 bases are a match to TRBD1. The trim removed 6 bases at V and 13 bases at J, leaving 9 bases unmatched. Germline V gene data show CDR1 as SEHNR and CDR2 as FQNEAQ (reference sequence). CDR3 length: 13 amino acids. The CDR3, as DNA: TGTGCCAGCAGAAAACCGGGACAGGGAGGACTGTTTTTT. Translated, it gives CASRKPGQGGLFF.

The table lists this clone with a count of one. The chain combines TRBV30 with TRBJ2-7; the D gene is possibly TRBD1 (5 bases). Per the germline V gene, CDR1 is GTSNPN and CDR2 is SVGIG (reference sequence). V lost 0 bases to trimming and J lost 6 bases, with 15 bases between them. The CDR3 runs 14 residues. CDR3 bases: TGTGCCTGGAGTGTACTTGGTCAGGGCGGCGAGCAGTACTTC. Residues: CAWSVLGQGGEQYF.

The V gene is TRBV7-8, the J gene TRBJ1-6, with D possibly being TRBD1 (5 bases). The germline CDR1 and CDR2 sequences are SGHVS and FQNEAQ. V was clipped by 6 bases and J by 9 bases, with 21 bases between them. This CDR3 has 16 residues. The CDR3 protein is CASSFLPRALASPLHF. For the CDR3, the DNA is TGTGCCAGCAGTTTCTTACCCAGGGCCCTGGCTTCACCCCTCCACTTT.

The chain couples TRBV6-1 to TRBJ2-5; a possible D gene is TRBD1 (6 bases). Germline V gene data show CDR1 as MNHNS and CDR2 as SASEGT. The CDR3 sequence is 16 residues long. V was pared by 2 bases and J by 3 bases, with 16 bases between. DNA for the CDR3: TGTGCCAGCAGTGAACGCCCCGACAGGAACAAAGAGACCCAGTACTTC. It specifies CASSERPDRNKETQYF.

This clone has just one count. The chain carries TRBV2 and TRBJ1-1, with TRBD1 matching 7 bases. Germline V gives CDR1 SNHLY, CDR2 FYNNEI. The CDR3 has 16 residues. J was trimmed by 0 bases and V by 2 bases; bases with no gene match: 6. The CDR3 protein is CASSERGQMMNTEAFF. In nucleotides, the CDR3 is TGTGCCAGCAGTGAAAGGGGACAGATGATGAACACTGAAGCTTTCTTT.

V gene TRBV27 combines with J gene TRBJ2-2; 10 positions match TRBD2. CDR1 is MNHEY, CDR2 SMNVEV, per germline (reference sequence). J gave up 6 bases and V 1 base, and 5 bases lay outside the gene matches. This CDR3 has 16 amino acids. CDR3 nucleotides: TGTGCCAGCAGTTTATTCGGGCTAGCGGGGGCCGGGGAGCTGTTTTTT. It translates to CASSLFGLAGAGELFF.

The table lists this clone with a count of one. V usage is TRBV28 and J usage is TRBJ2-2; TRBD1 is a possible D gene (6 bases). Trimming left V 4 bases short and J 0 bases short, with 12 bases between. The CDR3 is made up of 16 amino acids. Germline V lookup: CDR1 MDHEN, CDR2 SYDVKM. CDR3 in amino acids: CASSSDRVPNTGELFF. DNA for the CDR3: TGTGCCAGCAGTTCGGACAGAGTTCCGAACACCGGGGAGCTGTTTTTT.

The CDR3 coding sequence is TGTGCCAGCTCCCAAGGGGGGGGAACGACTCAGCCCCAGCATTTT. Encoded protein: CASSQGGGTTQPQHF. The chain couples TRBV18 to TRBJ1-5; TRBD1 might be the D (6 bases). The CDR3 sequence is 15 residues long. Germline loops: CDR1 KGHSH, CDR2 LQKENI. V was shortened by 6 bases and J by 6 bases, with 18 bases between the two germline ends.

This clone was detected once. The chain couples TRBV30 to TRBJ2-2; unclear D gene. CDR1 is GTSNPN and CDR2 is SVGIG in the germline V gene (reference sequence). CDR3 length: 13 residues. The germline V and J ends were trimmed by 2 bases and 7 bases, with 11 bases remaining between them. The CDR3: CAWSPDADGELFF. The CDR3 DNA reads TGTGCCTGGAGTCCCGACGCGGACGGGGAGCTGTTTTTT.

As DNA, the CDR3 is TGTGCCAGCAAAGGACAGCAGAACACTGAAGCTTTCTTT. This gives the protein CASKGQQNTEAFF. This rearrangement joins TRBV3-1 (or the pseudogene TRBV3-2) to TRBJ1-1; tentatively, D is TRBD1 (6 bases). The V end was cut by 7 bases, the J end by 1 base, with 10 bases between. Germline lookup yields CDR1 LGHDT and CDR2 YNNKEL (reference sequence). There are 13 residues in the CDR3.